This T cell receptor (beta chain) was documented in a study of blood T cell repertoires in COVID-19. The wider study: Samples taken during acute and convalescent COVID-19 were collected in the United States, Italy and Spain. Sample material is recorded as cDNA or gDNA derived from T cells, B-cell-depleted T cells, or PBMCs.

The CDR3 sequence is 15 residues long. J gave up 9 bases and V 1 base, and 6 bases lay outside the gene matches. Germline V gene data show CDR1 as SNHLY and CDR2 as FYNNEI. In the study's own analysis: Reference gene primers were amplified, and this amplification served to estimate nucleated cell counts. TCRdb keeps only in-frame clones here, not all; method: immunoSEQ multiplex PCR. V and J calls and clone size come straight from that table; D and trimming were deduced from the DNA. The table includes about 100,000 clones, 75% to 85% detected once. The chain has TRBV2 and TRBJ2-3; TRBD2 matches at 11 bases. This clonotype was sampled from a woman older than 75 with active or convalescent COVID-19. The sequenced material came from peripheral blood. The CDR3 nucleotides read TGTGCCAGCAGTGAAGTAGCGGGAGGGCATCAGACGCAGTATTTT. Residues: CASSEVAGGHQTQYF.